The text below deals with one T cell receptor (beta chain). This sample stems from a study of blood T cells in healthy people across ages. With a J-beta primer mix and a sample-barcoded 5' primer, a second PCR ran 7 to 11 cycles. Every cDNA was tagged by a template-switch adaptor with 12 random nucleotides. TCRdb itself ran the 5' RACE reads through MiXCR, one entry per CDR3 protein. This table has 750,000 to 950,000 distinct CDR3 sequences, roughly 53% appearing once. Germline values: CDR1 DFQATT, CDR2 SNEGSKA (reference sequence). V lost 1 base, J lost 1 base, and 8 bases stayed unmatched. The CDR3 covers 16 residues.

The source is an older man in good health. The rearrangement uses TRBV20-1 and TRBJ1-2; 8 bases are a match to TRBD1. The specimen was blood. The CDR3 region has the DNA TGCAGTGCTAGAGTGGGAGGACAGGGAAGTAACTATGGCTACACCTTC. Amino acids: CSARVGGQGSNYGYTF.